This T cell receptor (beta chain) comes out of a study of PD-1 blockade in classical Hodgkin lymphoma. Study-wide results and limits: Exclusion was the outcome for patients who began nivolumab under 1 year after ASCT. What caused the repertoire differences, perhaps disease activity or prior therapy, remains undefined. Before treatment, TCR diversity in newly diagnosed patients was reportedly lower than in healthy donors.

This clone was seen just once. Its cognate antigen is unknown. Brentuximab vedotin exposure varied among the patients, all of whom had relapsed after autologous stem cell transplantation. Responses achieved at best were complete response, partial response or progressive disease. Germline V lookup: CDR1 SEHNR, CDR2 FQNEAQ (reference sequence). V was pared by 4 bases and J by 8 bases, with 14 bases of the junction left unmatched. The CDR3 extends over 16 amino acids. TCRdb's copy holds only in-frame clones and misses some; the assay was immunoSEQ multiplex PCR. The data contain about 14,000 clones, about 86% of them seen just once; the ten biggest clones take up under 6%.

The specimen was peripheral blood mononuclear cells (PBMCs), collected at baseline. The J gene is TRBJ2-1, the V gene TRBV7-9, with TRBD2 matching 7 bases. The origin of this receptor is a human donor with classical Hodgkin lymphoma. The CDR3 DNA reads TGTGCCAGCAGCTCTCTAGCGGACCATCGTCCATATGAGCAGTTCTTC. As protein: CASSSLADHRPYEQFF.